The present entry profiles one T cell receptor beta chain with its context. The antigen is not known. V gave up 2 bases and J gave up 7 bases; unmatched junction bases: 8. CDR3 length: 16 amino acids. The germline gives CDR1 SGDLS, CDR2 YYNGEE. This entry comes from a study of long-term antiretroviral therapy in people with HIV. Study summary: It was about a decade after the earliest samples that the 2015 immediate-ART recommendation appeared.

Study-level findings and limits: Blood was collected between 2004 and 2017, possibly under older ART regimens. Across all time points, the repertoire was dominated by clones that expanded before ART. ART preceded a rise in diversity that nonetheless stayed lower than in transplant donor controls.

Survey-level resolution applied to immunoSEQ assay v3.0. Produced via immunoSEQ multiplex PCR; TCRdb's table is partial and in-frame only. The sample holds 30,000 to 40,000 clones, over 70% seen once. This receptor was obtained from a woman aged 45-65 years with HIV. The rearrangement links TRBV9 to TRBJ2-2, with 10 bases that match TRBD2. The sample in question was unsorted PBMCs, obtained 3.1 years after starting antiretroviral therapy. Written as DNA, the CDR3 is TGTGCCAGCAGCGTCCCAGCGGGGGGGTTGTTCGGGGAGCTGTTTTTT. Protein: CASSVPAGGLFGELFF. The whole variable domain, filled in from reference TRBV9 and TRBJ2-2, reads DSGVTQTPKHLITATGQRVTLRCSPRSGDLSVYWYQQSLDQGLQFLIQYYNGEERAKGNILERFSAQQFPDLHSELNLSSLELGDSALYFCASSVPAGGLFGELFFGEGSRLTVL.